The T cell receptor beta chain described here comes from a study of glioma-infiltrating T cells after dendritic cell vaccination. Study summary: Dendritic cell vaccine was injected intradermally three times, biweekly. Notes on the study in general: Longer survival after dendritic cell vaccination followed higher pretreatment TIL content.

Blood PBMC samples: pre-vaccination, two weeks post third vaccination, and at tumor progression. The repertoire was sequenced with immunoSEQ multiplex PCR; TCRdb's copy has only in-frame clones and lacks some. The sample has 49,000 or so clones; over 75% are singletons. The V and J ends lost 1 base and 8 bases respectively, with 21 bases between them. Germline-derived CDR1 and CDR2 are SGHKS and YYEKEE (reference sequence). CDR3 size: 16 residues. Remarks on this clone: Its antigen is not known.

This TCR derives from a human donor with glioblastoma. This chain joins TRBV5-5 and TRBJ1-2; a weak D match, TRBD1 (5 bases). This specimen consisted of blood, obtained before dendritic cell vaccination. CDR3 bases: TGTGCCAGCAGCTTGAATCAGGGAAGGGGTCTTGGAGGCTACACCTTC. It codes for CASSLNQGRGLGGYTF.